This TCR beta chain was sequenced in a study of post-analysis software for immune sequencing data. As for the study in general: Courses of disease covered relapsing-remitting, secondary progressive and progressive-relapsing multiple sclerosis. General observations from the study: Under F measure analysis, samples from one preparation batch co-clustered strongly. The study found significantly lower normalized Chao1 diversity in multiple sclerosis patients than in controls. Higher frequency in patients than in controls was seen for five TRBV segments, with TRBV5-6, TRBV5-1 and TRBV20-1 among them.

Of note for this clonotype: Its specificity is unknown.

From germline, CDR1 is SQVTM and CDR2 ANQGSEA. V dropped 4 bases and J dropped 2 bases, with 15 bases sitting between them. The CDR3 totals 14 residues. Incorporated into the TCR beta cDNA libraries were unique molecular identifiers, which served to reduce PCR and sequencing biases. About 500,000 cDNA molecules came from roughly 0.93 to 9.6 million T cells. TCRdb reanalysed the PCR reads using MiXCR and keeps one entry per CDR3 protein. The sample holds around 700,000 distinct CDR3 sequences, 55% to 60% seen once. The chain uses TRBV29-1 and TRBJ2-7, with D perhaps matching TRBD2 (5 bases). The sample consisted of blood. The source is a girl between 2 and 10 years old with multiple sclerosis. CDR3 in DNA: TGCAGCGTTGCACTAGAAGTCCTCGCCTACGAGCAGTACTTC. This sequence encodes CSVALEVLAYEQYF.